This T cell receptor (beta chain) was captured by sequencing in a study of human T cells and chemical hapten exposure. The CDR3 loop spans 14 amino acids. Per the germline V gene, CDR1 is SGHRS and CDR2 is YFSETQ. V was pared by 4 bases and J by 5 bases, with 7 bases of the junction left unmatched. The time point denotes: pre-sensitization, week 0. The treatment here: therapeutic diphenylcyclopropenone sensitization with weekly scalp DPC. A single record per CDR3 protein comes from TCRdb applying MiXCR to the RACE reads. The sample consists of over 300,000 distinct CDR3 sequences, 5.1% of them appearing once. In this sample, this clonotype turned up many times.

This specimen was whole blood, taken in connection with sensitization to the hapten diphenylcyclopropenone (DPC). The chain uses TRBV5-1 and TRBJ2-5, with 8 bases fitting TRBD1. The sequence was collected from a woman between 45 and 65 years old with alopecia areata. Some clones in this sample may be carry-over from other donors' samples. The CDR3 spells CASSPTGGAETQYF. The CDR3 DNA follows: TGCGCCAGCAGCCCTACAGGGGGTGCGGAGACCCAGTACTTC.